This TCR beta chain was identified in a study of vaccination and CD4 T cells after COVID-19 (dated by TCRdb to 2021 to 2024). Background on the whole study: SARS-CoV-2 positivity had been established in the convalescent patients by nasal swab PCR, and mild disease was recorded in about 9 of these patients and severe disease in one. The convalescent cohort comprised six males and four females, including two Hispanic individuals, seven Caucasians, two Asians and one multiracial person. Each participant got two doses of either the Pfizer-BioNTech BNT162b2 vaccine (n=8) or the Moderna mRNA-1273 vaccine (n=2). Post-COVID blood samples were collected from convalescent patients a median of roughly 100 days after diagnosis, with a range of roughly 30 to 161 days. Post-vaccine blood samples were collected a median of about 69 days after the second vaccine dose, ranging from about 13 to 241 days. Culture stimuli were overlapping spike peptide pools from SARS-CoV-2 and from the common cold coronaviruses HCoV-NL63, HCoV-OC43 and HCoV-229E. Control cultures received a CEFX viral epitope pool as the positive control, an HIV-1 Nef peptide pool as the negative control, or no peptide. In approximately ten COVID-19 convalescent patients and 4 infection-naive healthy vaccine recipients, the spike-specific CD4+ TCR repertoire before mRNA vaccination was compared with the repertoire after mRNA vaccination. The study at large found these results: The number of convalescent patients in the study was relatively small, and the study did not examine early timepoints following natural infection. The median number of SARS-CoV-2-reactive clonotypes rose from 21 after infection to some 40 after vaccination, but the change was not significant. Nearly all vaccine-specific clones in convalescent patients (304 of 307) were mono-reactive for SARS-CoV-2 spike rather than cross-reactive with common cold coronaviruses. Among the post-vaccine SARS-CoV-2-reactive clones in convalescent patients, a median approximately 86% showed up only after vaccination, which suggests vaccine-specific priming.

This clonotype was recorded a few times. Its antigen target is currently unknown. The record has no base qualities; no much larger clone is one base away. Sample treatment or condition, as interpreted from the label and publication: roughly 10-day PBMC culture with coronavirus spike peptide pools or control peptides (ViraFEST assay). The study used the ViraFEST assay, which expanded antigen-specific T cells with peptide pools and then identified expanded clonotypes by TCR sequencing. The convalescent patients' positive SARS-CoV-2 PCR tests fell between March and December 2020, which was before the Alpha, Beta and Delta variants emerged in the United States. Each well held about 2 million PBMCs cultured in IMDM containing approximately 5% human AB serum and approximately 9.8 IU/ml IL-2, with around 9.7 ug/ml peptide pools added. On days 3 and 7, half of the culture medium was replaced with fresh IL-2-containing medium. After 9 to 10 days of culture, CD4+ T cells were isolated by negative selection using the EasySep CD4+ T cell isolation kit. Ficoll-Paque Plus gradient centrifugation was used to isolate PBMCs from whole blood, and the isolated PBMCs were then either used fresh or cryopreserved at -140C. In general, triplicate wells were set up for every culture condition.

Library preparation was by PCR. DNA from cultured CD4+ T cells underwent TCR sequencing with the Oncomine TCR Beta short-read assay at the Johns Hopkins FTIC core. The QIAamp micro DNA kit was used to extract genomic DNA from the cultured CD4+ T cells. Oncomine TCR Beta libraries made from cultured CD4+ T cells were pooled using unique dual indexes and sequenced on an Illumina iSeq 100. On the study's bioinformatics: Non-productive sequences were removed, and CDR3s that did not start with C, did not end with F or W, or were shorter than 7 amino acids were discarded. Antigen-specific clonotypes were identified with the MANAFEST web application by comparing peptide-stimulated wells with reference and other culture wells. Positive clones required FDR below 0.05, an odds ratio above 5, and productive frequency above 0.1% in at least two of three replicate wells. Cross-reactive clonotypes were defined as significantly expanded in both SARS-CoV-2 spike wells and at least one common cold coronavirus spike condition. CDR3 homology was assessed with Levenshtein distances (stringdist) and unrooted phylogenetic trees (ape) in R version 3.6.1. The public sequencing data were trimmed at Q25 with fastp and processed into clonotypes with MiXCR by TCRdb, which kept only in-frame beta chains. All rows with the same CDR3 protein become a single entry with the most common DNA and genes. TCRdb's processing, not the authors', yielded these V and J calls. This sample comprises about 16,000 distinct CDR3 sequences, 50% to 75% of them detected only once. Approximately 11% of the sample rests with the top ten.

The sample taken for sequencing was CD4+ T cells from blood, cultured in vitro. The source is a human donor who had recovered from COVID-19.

The sequence in DNA is TGTGCCAGCAGATCTAGCGGCTACGAGCAGTACTTC. This yields the protein CASRSSGYEQYF. Recombination joined TRBV25-1 with TRBJ2-7; 7 central bases correspond to TRBD2. In the germline V gene, CDR1 corresponds to MGHDK and CDR2 to SYGVNS. The CDR3 spans 12 residues, from the cysteine through the phenylalanine. The kept DNA is CDR3 alone, 36 bases in frame from the first base. V is trimmed back by 6 bases and J by 3 bases, and the junction contains 2 bases that no gene match accounts for.